These T cell receptor beta chains were read from a single sample in a study of cytomegalovirus exposure and HLA in healthy donors. The data were produced by immunoSEQ multiplex PCR, yet TCRdb's version contains in-frame clones alone and is incomplete. Among 150,000 to 200,000 clones listed, roughly three quarters were seen once. The sequencing input was PBMCs. Every receptor here comes from a male donor in good health and CMV-seropositive. The CDR3 runs from the conserved cysteine through the conserved F or W. D genes are given only for firm matches. Where a row states a size, it is once, few, many or the class of an expanded clone; other rows omit it.

>-|TRBV9|once|TRBJ1-2
TGTGCCAGCAGCCAAGAACAGTGGGACTATGGCTGCACCTTC
CASSQEQWDYGCTF
>TRBD2|TRBV9|once|TRBJ2-7
TGTGCCAGCAGCGTAGATGGCGGGGGATTATCCTACGAGCAGTACTTC
CASSVDGGGLSYEQYF
>TRBD1|TRBV11-1|-|TRBJ2-6
TGTGCCAGCAGCTTACTGGGACAGGGATCTGGGGCCAACGTCCTGACTTTC
CASSLLGQGSGANVLTF
>-|TRBV9|-|TRBJ1-2
TGTGCCAGCAGCGTAGGGGCAGGGTGGGACTATGGCTACACCTTC
CASSVGAGWDYGYTF
>-|TRBV7-2|-|TRBJ2-2
TGTGCCAGCAGCTTAGGACGGTTGGGCAGAACGAACACCGGGGAGCTGTTTTTT
CASSLGRLGRTNTGELFF
>-|TRBV5-4|-|TRBJ1-1
TGTGCCAGCAGCTTGGCGGGAAGGGGGAAAGCTTTCTTT
CASSLAGRGKAFF
>TRBD2|TRBV6-1|-|TRBJ2-2
TGTGCCAGCAGTGAATTGGCTAGCGGGGGGGGCACCGGGGAGCTGTTTTTT
CASSELASGGGTGELFF
>-|TRBV19|-|TRBJ1-4
TGTGCCAGTAGTGCCCTACTCAGGACTAGCGAGGAAAAACTGTTTTTT
CASSALLRTSEEKLFF
>TRBD1|TRBV5-1|once|TRBJ1-4
TGCGCCAGCAGTTCCAGTCTGGTACAGGGGCGCGATGAAAAACTGTTTTTT
CASSSSLVQGRDEKLFF
>TRBD2|TRBV6-1|-|TRBJ2-5
TGTGCCAGCAGTGTGCTAGCGGGGATACAAGAGACCCAGTACTTC
CASSVLAGIQETQYF
>TRBD1|TRBV7-4|-|TRBJ1-5
TGTGCCAGCAGCTTATTTCGAACGGGACAGGGGGCAAGACAGCCCCAGCATTTT
CASSLFRTGQGARQPQHF
>TRBD1|TRBV2|-|TRBJ2-6
TGTGCCAGCAGTGGGACAGGGCCCTCTGGGGCCAACGTCCTGACTTTC
CASSGTGPSGANVLTF
>-|TRBV13|few|TRBJ1-1
TGTGCCAGCAGCCCCCGAGGTTACGTGGAAGCTTTCTTT
CASSPRGYVEAFF
>-|TRBV6-5|-|TRBJ2-7
TGTGCCAGCAGCCTGGGGGGGCTACTCTCCGAGCAGTACTTC
CASSLGGLLSEQYF
>-|TRBV6-5|-|TRBJ2-7
TGTGCCAGCAGTTACTCGAACGAGCAGTACTTC
CASSYSNEQYF
>TRBD1|TRBV11-3|-|TRBJ2-1
TGTGCCAGCAGCTCGGGACAGGGTTTCTACAATGAGCAGTTCTTC
CASSSGQGFYNEQFF
>TRBD1|TRBV2|-|TRBJ2-7
TGTGCCAGCAGTGACGGGACAGGGGAGGGCGAGCAGTACTTC
CASSDGTGEGEQYF
>TRBD1|TRBV6-5|few|TRBJ2-1
TGTGCCAGCATAGGGACAGGGCCTAATGAGCAGTTCTTC
CASIGTGPNEQFF
>-|TRBV5-6|-|TRBJ2-2
TGTGCCAGCAGAGAATATGACGGACTGTTGAACACCGGGGAGCTGTTTTTT
CASREYDGLLNTGELFF
>-|TRBV18|few|TRBJ1-2
TGTGCCAGCTCACCAGTACAGACCTCCTATGGCTACACCTTC
CASSPVQTSYGYTF
>-|TRBV9|-|TRBJ2-2
TGTGCCAGCAAGGGGCGTTCGAACACCGGGGAGCTGTTTTTT
CASKGRSNTGELFF
>-|TRBV7-3|-|TRBJ1-1
TGTGCCAGCAGCTCCCTGAGCAGGGGTTTGAACACTGAAGCTTTCTTT
CASSSLSRGLNTEAFF
>TRBD1|TRBV7-2|-|TRBJ1-3
TGTGCCAGCAGGGGACAGAACTCTGGAAACACCATATATTTT
CASRGQNSGNTIYF
>-|TRBV18|-|TRBJ1-1
TGTGCCAGCTCCACTCCGGGACGGGGGGAAACTGAAGCTTTCTTT
CASSTPGRGETEAFF
>TRBD1|TRBV19|-|TRBJ1-1
TGTGCCAGTAGCCCAGACAGGGATGTCGCTGAAGCTTTCTTT
CASSPDRDVAEAFF
>TRBD1|TRBV6-6|-|TRBJ1-1
TGTGCCAGCAGTTACTTCAGGGGGGACACTGAAGCTTTCTTT
CASSYFRGDTEAFF
>TRBD2|TRBV9|-|TRBJ2-3
TGTGCCAGCAGCGTAGAAGGCGGGGGGACACCAGATACGCAGTATTTT
CASSVEGGGTPDTQYF
>TRBD2|TRBV13|-|TRBJ2-7
TGTGCCAGCAGCTCTCTAGCGGGCGGCTCCTACGAGCAGTACTTC
CASSSLAGGSYEQYF
>TRBD1|TRBV30|-|TRBJ1-6
TGTGCCTGGAGTGTACGAGCAGGGGGTGATTCACCCCTCCACTTT
CAWSVRAGGDSPLHF
>TRBD1|TRBV14|-|TRBJ2-2
TGTGCCAGCAGCCCCTGGACAGGGCCCACCGGGGAGCTGTTTTTT
CASSPWTGPTGELFF
>-|TRBV6-1|-|TRBJ2-1
TGTGCCAGCAGCCAGACAGGGGAGGGATACAATGAGCAGTTCTTC
CASSQTGEGYNEQFF
>TRBD1|TRBV9|-|TRBJ1-2
TGTGCCAGCAGCTCCCGGACAGGGTATAACTATGGCTACACCTTC
CASSSRTGYNYGYTF
>-|TRBV5-1|-|TRBJ2-3
TGCGCCAGCAGCCTGCCACGAGGCGACACAGATACGCAGTATTTT
CASSLPRGDTDTQYF
>TRBD2|TRBV5-4|once|TRBJ2-3
TGTGCCAGCAGCTGGCCGACTAGCGGGGGCACAGATACGCAGTATTTT
CASSWPTSGGTDTQYF
>-|TRBV2|-|TRBJ1-2
TGTGCCAGCAGTGAAAGGGGGTATGGCTACACCTTC
CASSERGYGYTF
>-|TRBV5-3|once|TRBJ1-1
TGTGCCAGAAGCTTGCCTCTGAGAGGTTATAGGGGGGGGCCTTTCGGCACTGAAGCTTTCTTT
CARSLPLRGYRGGPFGTEAFF
>-|TRBV15|-|TRBJ1-2
TGTGCCACCAGCAGATCACCGGGATCCCTCTTTGAGGGCTACACCTTC
CATSRSPGSLFEGYTF
>TRBD1|TRBV9|-|TRBJ2-1
TGTGCCAGCAGCATTTCAGGGGGCGAACAGTACAATGAGCAGTTCTTC
CASSISGGEQYNEQFF
>TRBD2|TRBV27|-|TRBJ2-5
TGTGCCATTAGCGGGGGGGAACAAGAGACCCAGTACTTC
CAISGGEQETQYF
>-|TRBV9|-|TRBJ2-4
TGTGCCAGCAGCCCTCGAGGGGGGGGGCGAGAAAACATTCAGTACTTC
CASSPRGGGRENIQYF
>-|TRBV6-5|-|TRBJ1-2
TGTGCCAGCACCCCCCCGTGGGCAAACTATGGCTACACCTTC
CASTPPWANYGYTF
>-|TRBV5-1|-|TRBJ2-7
TGCGCCAGCAGCTTACAGGTATCCTACGAGCAGTACTTC
CASSLQVSYEQYF
>TRBD1|TRBV7-2|-|TRBJ1-2
TGTGCCAGCAGCTCGCCAAGGACAGGGGATTCGGGCTACACCTTC
CASSSPRTGDSGYTF
>TRBD1|TRBV10-1|-|TRBJ1-1
TGCGCCAGCAGTGAGTCCCAGGGGGCGAGTAACACTGAAGCTTTCTTT
CASSESQGASNTEAFF
>-|TRBV11-2|-|TRBJ1-2
TGTGCCAGCAGCTTAGTTGGGGGCCCCTATGGCTACACCTTC
CASSLVGGPYGYTF
>TRBD1|TRBV9|-|TRBJ1-2
TGTGCCAGCAGCACCCCAGGGGGCGGCTATGGCTACACCTTC
CASSTPGGGYGYTF
>-|TRBV15|-|TRBJ2-7
TGTGCCACCAGCAGAGTTATGGTAGAACCCACCTACGAGCAGTACTTC
CATSRVMVEPTYEQYF
>-|TRBV11-1|-|TRBJ1-2
TGTGCCAGCTCGCTACAGGGTCTCTATGGCTACACCTTC
CASSLQGLYGYTF
>-|TRBV2|-|TRBJ2-7
TGTGCCAGCAGTCCCAGTGGCAGGCCTTTGTCCTACGAGCAGTACTTC
CASSPSGRPLSYEQYF
>-|TRBV19|-|TRBJ2-3
TGTGCCAGTAGTCCTGCTTCGTATCCGGCAGATACGCAGTATTTT
CASSPASYPADTQYF
>-|TRBV5-4|-|TRBJ1-1
TGTGCCAGCAGCAGGGAGGAGACTGAAGCTTTCTTT
CASSREETEAFF
>TRBD1|TRBV11-2|-|TRBJ1-6
TGTGCCAGCAGCTTACCGCGGACAGGGGTAACACCCCTCCACTTT
CASSLPRTGVTPLHF